Each of the 2 T cell receptor beta chains below was sequenced from the same sample in a study of T cells after yellow fever vaccination. TCRdb ran MiXCR on the 5' RACE reads and lists one entry per CDR3 protein. The data show approximately 93,000 distinct CDR3 sequences, around 5.8% seen once. The sequences come from CD8+ T cells sorted from PBMCs, collected 10 days after the yellow fever booster vaccination. The origin of the receptors is a man younger than 30 who received the YFV17D yellow fever vaccine.

Ten or more counts support this clonotype. The limits of the CDR3 on the DNA are not certain, so only TCRdb's listed CDR3 is given. V is TRBV27 and J is TRBJ2-7; the table gives TRBD2 as D, unverified against the DNA. Germline V lookup: CDR1 MNHEY, CDR2 SMNVEV (reference sequence). Inclusive of both ends, the CDR3 amounts to 14 amino acids. The CDR3 protein is CASSSSAGTYEQYF.

This clonotype has a handful of counts. The junction does not match germline at one end; this may be a read error. The chain uses TRBV2 and TRBJ2-7; D unresolved. CDR3 length: 11 amino acids. CDR1 SNHLY and CDR2 FYNNEI come from the germline V gene. The CDR3 here is CASTETYEQYF. The CDR3 nucleotides are TGTGCCAGCACTGAAACCTACGAGCAGTACTTC.